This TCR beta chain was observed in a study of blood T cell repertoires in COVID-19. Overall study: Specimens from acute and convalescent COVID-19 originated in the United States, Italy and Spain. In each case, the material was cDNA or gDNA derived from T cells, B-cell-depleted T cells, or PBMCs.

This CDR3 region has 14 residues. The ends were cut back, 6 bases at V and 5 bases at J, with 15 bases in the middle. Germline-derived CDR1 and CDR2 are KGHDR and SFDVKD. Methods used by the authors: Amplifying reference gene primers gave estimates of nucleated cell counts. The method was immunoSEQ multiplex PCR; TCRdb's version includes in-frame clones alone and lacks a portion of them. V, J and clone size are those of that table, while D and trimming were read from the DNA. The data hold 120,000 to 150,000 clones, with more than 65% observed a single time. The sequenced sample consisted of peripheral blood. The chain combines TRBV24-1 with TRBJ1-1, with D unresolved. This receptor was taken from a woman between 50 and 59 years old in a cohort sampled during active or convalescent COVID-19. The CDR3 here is CATSTSRGRTEAFF. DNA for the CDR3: TGTGCCACCAGTACATCTCGGGGTAGGACTGAAGCTTTCTTT.